The 9 T cell receptor beta chains below come from one sample, sequenced in a study of blood T cell repertoires in COVID-19. Here immunoSEQ multiplex PCR was the method, and the copy in TCRdb shows in-frame clones only, minus some. Found here are around 200,000 clones, around 83% of them singletons; the top ten hold 4% to 5%. The sequenced sample was peripheral blood. The receptors were gathered from a woman of 80 years or more with acute or convalescent COVID-19.

J is TRBJ2-1 and V is TRBV5-1; D is undetermined. The CDR3 is 15 residues long. Trimming stripped 0 bases from V and 0 bases from J, with 7 bases between. Germline CDR1 and CDR2: SGHRS and YFSETQ. The CDR3 DNA sequence: TGCGCCAGCAGCTTGGACTTGAGCTCCTACAATGAGCAGTTCTTC. It codes for CASSLDLSSYNEQFF.

The chain links TRBV15 to TRBJ2-2; 13 nucleotides line up with TRBD2. With 1 base clipped from V and 7 bases from J, the junction kept 9 bases outside the gene matches. This CDR3 has 18 residues. Germline V lookup: CDR1 LNHNV, CDR2 YYDKDF (reference sequence). The CDR3 protein is CATSRGTSGRRTGGELFF. The DNA of the CDR3 is TGTGCCACCAGCAGAGGGACTAGCGGGAGAAGGACTGGCGGGGAGCTGTTTTTT. The variable domain in full, completed from reference TRBV15 and TRBJ2-2, reads DAMVIQNPRYQVTQFGKPVTLSCSQTLNHNVMYWYQQKSSQAPKLLFHYYDKDFNNEADTPDNFQSRRPNTSFCFLDIRSPGLGDTAMYLCATSRGTSGRRTGGELFFGEGSRLTVL.

The chain couples TRBV18 to TRBJ1-1, with D unresolved. This CDR3 has 12 residues. The V end was cut by 0 bases, the J end by 13 bases, with 12 bases between. The V gene's germline CDR1 is KGHSH and CDR2 LQKENI. The CDR3 DNA is TGTGCCAGCTCACCACCCGTCCTATCCGGTTTCTTT. Protein: CASSPPVLSGFF.

This chain uses TRBV5-4 with TRBJ2-5; 12 nucleotides line up with TRBD2. The CDR3 length is 15 residues. Germline V gene data show CDR1 as SGHNT and CDR2 as YYREEE (reference sequence). V was pared by 4 bases and J by 5 bases, with 6 bases of the junction left unmatched. The CDR3 sequence is CASSPSGRARETQYF. For the CDR3, the DNA is TGTGCCAGCAGCCCTAGCGGGAGGGCCAGGGAGACCCAGTACTTC.

The V and J genes are TRBV4-2 and TRBJ1-3, with 9 bases matching TRBD1. This CDR3 contains 17 residues. Germline V gene sequence: CDR1 LGHNA, CDR2 YNFKEQ. Losses at the gene ends were 4 bases for V and 1 base for J; bases not matched to a gene: 8. CDR3 loop: CASSRTGDFPSGNTIYF. The CDR3 coding sequence is TGTGCCAGCAGCCGGACAGGGGATTTTCCGTCTGGAAACACCATATATTTT.

This clone appeared a few times. This chain links TRBV7-9 with TRBJ1-2; 8 nucleotides line up with TRBD1. CDR1 is SEHNR and CDR2 is FQNEAQ in the germline V gene (reference sequence). Losses at the gene ends were 5 bases for V and 7 bases for J; bases not matched to a gene: 6. The CDR3 loop spans 13 amino acids. The CDR3 reads CASSLGTGGGYTF. CDR3 bases: TGTGCCAGCAGCCTAGGGACAGGCGGTGGCTACACCTTC.

The chain links TRBV7-9 to TRBJ1-4; D is ambiguous. Germline values: CDR1 SEHNR, CDR2 FQNEAQ (reference sequence). V gave up 1 base and J gave up 0 bases, with 9 bases separating them. The CDR3 runs 16 residues. The CDR3 reads CASSLGESATNEKLFF. In nucleotides, the CDR3 is TGTGCCAGCAGCTTAGGGGAGAGTGCAACTAATGAAAAACTGTTTTTT.

About this clone: The sample has other DNA sequences that encode this CDR3 too. The chain couples TRBV7-9 to TRBJ2-5; D is undetermined. This CDR3 comprises 14 residues. With 1 base removed from V and 1 base from J, the gap between germline ends came to 7 bases. CDR1 and CDR2 (germline): SEHNR, FQNEAQ (reference sequence). Here the CDR3 DNA reads TGTGCCAGCAGCTTAGGCTTGGCCCAAGAGACCCAGTACTTC. It encodes CASSLGLAQETQYF.

The chain joins TRBV28 to TRBJ1-1; D gene ambiguous. Germline values: CDR1 MDHEN, CDR2 SYDVKM. The CDR3 has 13 residues. V was trimmed by 7 bases and J by 1 base, leaving 10 bases between them. The CDR3 coding sequence is TGTGCCAGCACCCTAGACGGGAACACTGAAGCTTTCTTT. This translates into CASTLDGNTEAFF.